This T cell receptor beta chain was identified during a study of T-cell reconstitution after alpha-beta-depleted transplantation in children. Preparation of the TCRbeta library was carried out with unique molecular identifiers. Each CDR3 protein gets one entry after TCRdb re-called the PCR reads with MiXCR. The sample has 350,000 to 400,000 distinct CDR3 sequences, about an eighth seen once. The ends were cut back, 4 bases at V and 5 bases at J, with 5 bases in the middle. Germline V CDR1 and CDR2: SQVTM, ANQGSEA. This CDR3 contains 10 residues. The sequenced sample was PBMCs, obtained from the stem cell graft. This clonotype was sampled from a human donor who donated a stem cell graft to a child with Fanconi anemia. The chain employs TRBV29-1 and TRBJ1-1, with D possibly TRBD1 on 5 matching bases. The CDR3 DNA follows: TGCAGCGTTGGGGGGACTGAAGCTTTCTTT. It translates to CSVGGTEAFF.